The 15 T cell receptor beta chains below come from one sample, sequenced in a study of relationships among human T cell subsets. TCR alpha and beta CDR3s were amplified from mRNA by semiquantitative ARM-PCR. Exponential amplification used communal superprimers after tagged nested gene-specific primers in ARM-PCR. One entry per CDR3 protein, called by TCRdb with MiXCR from the multiplex PCR reads. The data hold fewer than 15,000 distinct CDR3 sequences, with roughly three fifths observed a single time. CD4+ cells were positively selected first, then anti-CD25 beads isolated CD4+CD25+ regulatory T cells. The material sequenced was Tregs sorted from blood. The receptors were sampled from a man aged 35 to 55 in good health.

The chain carries TRBV4-2 and TRBJ1-3; D is undetermined. Trimming removed 0 bases at V and 2 bases at J, with 14 bases between. CDR3 size: 17 residues. Germline V gives CDR1 LGHNA, CDR2 YNFKEQ. CDR3 residues: CASSQDLTGGAGNTIYF. Written as DNA, the CDR3 is TGTGCCAGCAGCCAAGATCTAACTGGAGGCGCTGGAAACACCATATATTTT.

This chain's CDR3 is CASSLGIAGQGAAKQFF. Written as DNA, the CDR3 is TGTGCCAGCAGTTTGGGTATAGCCGGACAGGGGGCAGCTAAGCAGTTCTTC. The chain recombines TRBV27 with TRBJ2-1; TRBD1 matches at 11 bases. Germline lookup yields CDR1 MNHEY and CDR2 SMNVEV (reference sequence). Trimming cost V 3 bases and J 11 bases; bases outside gene matches: 15. There are 17 residues in the CDR3.

V is TRBV5-1 and J is TRBJ2-1, with TRBD1 matching 7 bases. J was trimmed by 4 bases and V by 5 bases; bases with no gene match: 6. The CDR3 covers 14 residues. In germline, CDR1 is SGHRS, CDR2 YFSETQ. The CDR3 spells CASRPGTDYNEQFF. Here the CDR3 DNA reads TGCGCCAGCAGACCCGGGACAGATTACAATGAGCAGTTCTTC.

This clonotype has only a few counts. The chain has TRBV11-2 and TRBJ1-1; D unresolved. The CDR3 spans 12 residues. With 5 bases removed from V and 6 bases from J, the gap between germline ends came to 10 bases. Per germline, CDR1 SGHAT and CDR2 FQNNGV. The CDR3: CASSPQRAEAFF. In DNA, the CDR3 is TGTGCCAGCAGCCCCCAGAGGGCTGAAGCTTTCTTT.

The chain recombines TRBV2 with TRBJ2-4; D perhaps matches TRBD1 (5 bases). This CDR3 has 13 residues. Germline lookup yields CDR1 SNHLY and CDR2 FYNNEI. Trimming cost V 9 bases and J 9 bases, with 18 bases left between them. The CDR3 DNA follows: TGTGCCAGTTTACAGGATTCTGGTGCCATTCAGTACTTC. This translates into CASLQDSGAIQYF.

This chain connects TRBV11-2 to TRBJ1-3; D might be TRBD1 (6 bases). CDR3 length: 17 amino acids. V was clipped by 2 bases and J by 0 bases, with 14 bases between them. Germline CDR1 SGHAT, CDR2 FQNNGV. The CDR3 region is CASSLYGQSSSGNTIYF. The DNA of the CDR3 is TGTGCCAGCAGCTTATATGGACAGTCGAGCTCTGGAAACACCATATATTTT.

This chain links TRBV5-1 with TRBJ2-5; a possible D gene is TRBD2 (7 bases). V was clipped by 3 bases and J by 4 bases, with 19 bases between them. The germline V gene has CDR1 SGHRS and CDR2 YFSETQ. The CDR3 totals 16 residues. The DNA for the CDR3 is TGCGCCAGCAGCTGGAGTGGGGGGGGCCGCGGAGAGACCCAGTACTTC. Translated, it gives CASSWSGGGRGETQYF. The variable domain in full, completed from reference TRBV5-1 and TRBJ2-5, reads KAGVTQTPRYLIKTRGQQVTLSCSPISGHRSVSWYQQTPGQGLQFLFEYFSETQRNKGNFPGRFSGRQFSNSRSEMNVSTLELGDSALYLCASSWSGGGRGETQYFGPGTRLLVL.

The chain joins TRBV28 to TRBJ2-3; no reliable D call. V lost 4 bases to trimming and J lost 1 base, with 12 bases between them. This CDR3 region has 15 residues. Germline-derived CDR1 and CDR2 are MDHEN and SYDVKM. CDR3 protein: CASSSDVKGTDTQYF. CDR3 DNA sequence: TGTGCCAGCAGTTCCGATGTTAAGGGCACAGATACGCAGTATTTT. Combining the CDR3 with reference TRBV28 and TRBJ2-3 gives the whole variable domain DVKVTQSSRYLVKRTGEKVFLECVQDMDHENMFWYRQDPGLGLRLIYFSYDVKMKEKGDIPEGYSVSREKKERFSLILESASTNQTSMYLCASSSDVKGTDTQYFGPGTRLTVL.

This clonotype was detected only once. The chain combines TRBV5-4 with TRBJ2-1, with TRBD2 matching over 7 bases. CDR3 length equals 12 residues. Germline assignment: CDR1 SGHNT and CDR2 YYREEE (reference sequence). Losses at the gene ends were 5 bases for V and 9 bases for J; bases not matched to a gene: 5. The CDR3 reads CASSSSGGEQFF. CDR3 nucleotide sequence: TGTGCCAGCAGTTCTAGCGGAGGTGAGCAGTTCTTC.

The chain links TRBV13 to TRBJ1-2; 10 nucleotides agree with TRBD1. The J segment lost 4 bases and the V segment lost 6 bases, leaving 5 bases of the junction unmatched. The CDR3 extends over 14 amino acids. Germline loops: CDR1 PRHDT, CDR2 FYEKMQ (reference sequence). CDR3 protein: CASRRQGAGYGYTF. CDR3 nucleotides: TGTGCCAGCAGACGACAGGGGGCAGGCTATGGCTACACCTTC.

The rearrangement joins TRBV10-3 to TRBJ2-5; a possible D gene is TRBD2 (5 bases). This CDR3 spans 13 amino acids. Trimming shortened V by 3 bases and J by 5 bases, and 10 bases separated the two germline ends. Per germline, CDR1 ENHRY and CDR2 SYGVKD. The CDR3 DNA sequence: TGTGCCATCAGTGACGAGGGCGGGGAGACCCAGTACTTC. This sequence encodes CAISDEGGETQYF.

This clonotype has more than one count but fewer than ten. V is TRBV29-1 and J is TRBJ2-5; 10 bases line up with TRBD2. CDR1 SQVTM and CDR2 ANQGSEA come from the germline V gene. This CDR3 is 12 amino acids long. Trimming cost V 7 bases and J 6 bases; bases outside gene matches: 5. The CDR3 bases are TGCAGCGGAAAACTAGCGGGGCAGACCCAGTACTTC. This sequence encodes CSGKLAGQTQYF.

This clonotype has a handful of counts. The rearrangement links TRBV6-4 to TRBJ2-1, with D hard to call. CDR3 length equals 14 residues. Trimming removed 8 bases from V and 2 bases from J, with 13 bases in between. The germline gives CDR1 MRHNA, CDR2 SNTAGT. CDR3 loop: CASSAGGPYNEQFF. DNA of the CDR3: TGTGCCAGCTCCGCCGGTGGACCCTACAATGAGCAGTTCTTC.

The chain combines TRBV27 with TRBJ2-1; D gene unclear. V lost 6 bases to trimming and J lost 1 base, with 10 bases between them. The germline V gene encodes CDR1 MNHEY and CDR2 SMNVEV (reference sequence). The CDR3 is made up of 14 amino acids. As DNA, the CDR3 is TGTGCCAGCAGGACTCCCCGATCCTACAATGAGCAGTTCTTC. It yields the protein CASRTPRSYNEQFF.

This clonotype was picked up a small number of times. The V gene is TRBV20-1, the J gene TRBJ2-1; 8 nucleotides line up with TRBD2. Losses at the gene ends were 2 bases for V and 1 base for J; bases not matched to a gene: 7. The CDR3 covers 16 residues. Germline V lookup: CDR1 DFQATT, CDR2 SNEGSKA (reference sequence). The CDR3 nucleotides are TGCAGTGCTAGATCCCAAAGCGGGAGTTCCTACAATGAGCAGTTCTTC. Translation gives CSARSQSGSSYNEQFF.